The entry below describes one T cell receptor beta chain. Its matching antigen is unknown. Each patient came to thyroid surgery without any prior treatment (of any kind). The entry originates in a study of metastatic and nonmetastatic thyroid tumors. Background on the study: A comparison of repertoires was made across blood and tumor or nodule tissue from malignant and benign thyroid patients.

In the original processing: Built for papillary thyroid cancer, a distant-metastasis classifier drew on CDR3 differences across clinicopathological groups. TCRdb reassembled clones from the PCR reads with MiXCR. The V and J calls and clone size are TCRdb's, not the authors'. The sample consists of around 34,000 clones, 29% of them appearing once. The study, taken as a whole, reports: The study reportedly found significantly higher TCR beta diversity in malignant thyroid tumors than benign nodules, in blood and tumor.

V was shortened by 6 bases and J by 6 bases, with 8 bases between the two germline ends. Germline V gene lookup returns CDR1 SGHNT and CDR2 YENEEA. This CDR3 contains 11 residues. The TCR was taken from a female donor with papillary thyroid cancer or a benign thyroid nodule (not recorded which). Some clones in this sample may be carry-over from other donors' samples. This sequence joins TRBV11-3 and TRBJ1-1; D gene unclear. The sequenced sample was blood. CDR3: CASRPRSEAFF. DNA for the CDR3: TGTGCCAGCAGACCCAGATCTGAAGCTTTCTTT.